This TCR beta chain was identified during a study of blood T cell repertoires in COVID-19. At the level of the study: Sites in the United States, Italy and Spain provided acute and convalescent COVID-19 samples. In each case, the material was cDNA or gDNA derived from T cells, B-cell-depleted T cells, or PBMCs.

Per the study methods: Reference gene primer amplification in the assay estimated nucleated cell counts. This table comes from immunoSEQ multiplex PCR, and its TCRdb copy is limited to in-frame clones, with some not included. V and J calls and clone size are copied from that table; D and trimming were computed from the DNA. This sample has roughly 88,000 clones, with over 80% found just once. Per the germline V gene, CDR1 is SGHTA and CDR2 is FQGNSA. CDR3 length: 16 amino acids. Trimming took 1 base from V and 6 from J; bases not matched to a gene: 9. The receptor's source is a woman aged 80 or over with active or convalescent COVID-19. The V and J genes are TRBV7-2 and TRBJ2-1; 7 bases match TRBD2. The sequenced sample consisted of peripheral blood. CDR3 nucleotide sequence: TGTGCCAGCAGCTTAGACTCGGCTAGCGGATCCAATGAGCAGTTCTTC. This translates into CASSLDSASGSNEQFF.